One sample yielded the 7 T cell receptor beta chains listed below, sequenced in a study of T cell responses to AZD1222 COVID-19 vaccine. Sequencing used immunoSEQ multiplex PCR; TCRdb keeps in-frame clones, though not all of them. The sample yields tens of thousands of clones, roughly nine tenths seen once. The source material was peripheral blood, sampled on day 0 of AZD1222 vaccination. The receptors derive from an adult in good health.

This sequence joins TRBV11-2 and TRBJ2-5, with TRBD2 matching over 9 bases. The CDR3 covers 14 residues. V lost 3 bases, J lost 5 bases, and 4 bases stayed unmatched. Germline assignment: CDR1 SGHAT and CDR2 FQNNGV. The CDR3 region has the DNA TGTGCCAGCAGCTTGAGACTAGCGGCGGAGACCCAGTACTTC. Protein: CASSLRLAAETQYF.

The gene calls are TRBV6-1 and TRBJ2-1, with 8 bases matching TRBD1. CDR1 and CDR2 (germline): MNHNS, SASEGT. The CDR3 totals 14 residues. Germline trimming cut 0 bases from V and 12 bases from J; bases unmatched to any gene: 7. Written as DNA, the CDR3 is TGTGCCAGCAGTGAAGCGTGGACAGGGAGAGCGCAGTTCTTC. Amino acid sequence: CASSEAWTGRAQFF.

The chain uses TRBV28 and TRBJ2-5, with 8 positions matching TRBD2. Germline loops: CDR1 MDHEN, CDR2 SYDVKM. V was clipped by 2 bases and J by 5 bases; unmatched bases: 22. This CDR3 comprises 20 residues. The CDR3 loop is CASSLGLGTGRAVEEETQYF. The CDR3 region has the DNA TGTGCCAGCAGTTTAGGGCTTGGTACCGGGAGGGCCGTTGAAGAGGAGACCCAGTACTTC.

The chain employs TRBV21-1 and TRBJ1-1. TRBV21-1 is tagged as a pseudogene. The CDR3 has 13 residues. Here the CDR3 DNA reads TGTGCCAGCAGCAAACGGGTGAACACTGAAGCTTTCTTT. The encoded protein is CASSKRVNTEAFF.

This sequence joins TRBV6-1 and TRBJ1-4; D remains unclear. The CDR3 consists of 15 residues. Trimming cost V 3 bases and J 4 bases, with 12 bases left between them. The germline CDR1 and CDR2 sequences are MNHNS and SASEGT. CDR3 DNA: TGTGCCAGCAGTGACCAGGCGGGTTTTAATGAAAAACTGTTTTTT. Amino acid sequence: CASSDQAGFNEKLFF.

This chain uses TRBV14 with TRBJ2-2; a possible D gene is TRBD1 (6 bases). Trimming stripped 1 base from V and 5 bases from J, with 20 bases between. The CDR3 length is 18 residues. From germline, CDR1 is SGHDN and CDR2 FVKESK. In DNA, the CDR3 is TGTGCCAGCAGCCAAGGAGGGGGAGCGAGGCGGTTTACCGGGGAGCTGTTTTTT. It is translated as CASSQGGGARRFTGELFF.

The chain recombines TRBV7-6 with TRBJ2-3; 11 positions agree with TRBD2. The CDR3 consists of 15 residues. Germline V gene sequence: CDR1 SGHVS, CDR2 FNYEAQ. Losses at the gene ends were 4 bases for V and 4 bases for J; bases not matched to a gene: 4. CDR3 nucleotides: TGTGCCAGCAGCTCTTTAGCGGGAGGGCCAGATACGCAGTATTTT. Its protein product is CASSSLAGGPDTQYF.